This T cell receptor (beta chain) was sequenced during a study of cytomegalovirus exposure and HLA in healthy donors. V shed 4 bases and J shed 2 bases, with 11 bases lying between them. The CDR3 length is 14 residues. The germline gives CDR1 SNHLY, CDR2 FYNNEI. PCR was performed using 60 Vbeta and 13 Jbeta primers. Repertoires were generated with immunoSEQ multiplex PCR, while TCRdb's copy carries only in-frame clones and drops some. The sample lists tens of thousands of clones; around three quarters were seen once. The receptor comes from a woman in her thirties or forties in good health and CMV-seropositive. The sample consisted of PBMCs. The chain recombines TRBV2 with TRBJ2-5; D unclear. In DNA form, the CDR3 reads TGTGCCAGCAGTGGCGGTCGCCTACAAGAGACCCAGTACTTC. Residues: CASSGGRLQETQYF.